Included here is one T cell receptor beta chain sequence, with context. The antigen remains unidentified. The people who gave samples were healthy Caucasians from Russia, aged roughly 6 to 90. For the second PCR, which ran for about 7 to 11 cycles, a sample-barcoded 5' primer and a J-beta primer mix were used. A template-switch adaptor with 12 random nucleotides tagged each cDNA molecule. Each single sample gave us at least 2.5 million CDR3-containing paired-end reads. Via MiXCR, TCRdb re-called the 5' RACE reads, giving one row per CDR3 protein. The table lists approximately 670,000 distinct CDR3 sequences, approximately 40% of them singletons. The CDR3 is 14 amino acids. Trimming removed 5 bases at V and 0 bases at J, with 12 bases between. Germline V gives CDR1 DFQATT, CDR2 SNEGSKA (reference sequence). The data belong to a study of blood T cells in healthy people across ages. Points from the study as a whole: Across the age range, TCR beta diversity per million T cells fell in a roughly linear way.

The source is a man older than 75 in good health. The chain links TRBV20-1 to TRBJ2-3; D possibly corresponds to TRBD2 (6 bases). The material sequenced was blood. CDR3 nucleotides: TGCAGTGCTGCGGGACCAAAAAGCACAGATACGCAGTATTTT. This gives the protein CSAAGPKSTDTQYF.